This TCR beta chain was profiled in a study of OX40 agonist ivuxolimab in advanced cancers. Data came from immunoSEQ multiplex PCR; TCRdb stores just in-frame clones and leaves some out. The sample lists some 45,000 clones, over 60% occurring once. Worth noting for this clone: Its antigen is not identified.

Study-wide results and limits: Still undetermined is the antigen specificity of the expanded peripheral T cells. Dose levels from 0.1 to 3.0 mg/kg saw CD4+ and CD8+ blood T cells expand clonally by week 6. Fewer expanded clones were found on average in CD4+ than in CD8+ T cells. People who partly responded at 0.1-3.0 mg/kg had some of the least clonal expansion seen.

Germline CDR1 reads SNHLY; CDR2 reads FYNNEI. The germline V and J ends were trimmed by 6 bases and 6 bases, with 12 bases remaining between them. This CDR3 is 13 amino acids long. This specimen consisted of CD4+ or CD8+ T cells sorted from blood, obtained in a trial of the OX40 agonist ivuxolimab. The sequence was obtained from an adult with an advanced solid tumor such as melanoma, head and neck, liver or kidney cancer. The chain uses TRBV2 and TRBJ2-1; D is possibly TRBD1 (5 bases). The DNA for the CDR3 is TGTGCCAGCAGGGATGACAGCACCAATGAGCAGTTCTTC. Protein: CASRDDSTNEQFF.